This paragraph covers one T cell receptor beta chain sequence. The antigen remains unidentified. The data stem from a study of cytomegalovirus exposure and HLA in healthy donors. Using immunoSEQ multiplex PCR, the repertoire was profiled, and TCRdb retains in-frame clones only, with some absent. The sample contains around 350,000 clones, 86% of which appear only once. Donors were drawn from the approximately 110-subject validation cohort, separate from the approximately 680-subject first cohort. General study points: According to a subsequent analysis, TCR clusters from the first cohort were inclined to appear together in the 90 to 150 validation repertoires. Listed as cytomegalovirus-associated were 150 or so TCR beta chains. While the bulk of TCR sequences proved rare, some public TCRs turned up in many donors.

Sequencing used PBMCs. This receptor was taken from a woman in her late teens or twenties in good health and CMV-seronegative.

The DNA of the CDR3 is TGTGCCAGCAGTTTTAGGTACGGGGGCGAGCAGTACTTC. It codes for CASSFRYGGEQYF. The chain joins TRBV27 to TRBJ2-7, with a tentative D call TRBD2 (6 bases). Germline V gene lookup returns CDR1 MNHEY and CDR2 SMNVEV (reference sequence). The CDR3 runs 13 residues. V lost 3 bases and J 6 bases, leaving 12 bases between the germline ends.